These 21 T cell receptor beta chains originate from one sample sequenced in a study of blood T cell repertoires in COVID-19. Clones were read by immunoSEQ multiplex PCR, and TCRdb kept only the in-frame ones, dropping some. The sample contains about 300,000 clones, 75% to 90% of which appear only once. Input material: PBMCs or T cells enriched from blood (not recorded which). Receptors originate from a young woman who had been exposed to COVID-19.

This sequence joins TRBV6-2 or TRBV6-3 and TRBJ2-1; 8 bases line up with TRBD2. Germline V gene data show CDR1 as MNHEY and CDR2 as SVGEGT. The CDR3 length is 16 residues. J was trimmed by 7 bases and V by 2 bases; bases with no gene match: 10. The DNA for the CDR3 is TGTGCCAGCAGTTACGCTAGCGGGTGGGCCAGGAATGAGCAGTTCTTC. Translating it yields CASSYASGWARNEQFF.

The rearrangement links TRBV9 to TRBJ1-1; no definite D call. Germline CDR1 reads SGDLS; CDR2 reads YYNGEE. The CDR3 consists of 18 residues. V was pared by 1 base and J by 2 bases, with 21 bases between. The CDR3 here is CASSVTAPGRQSNTEAFF. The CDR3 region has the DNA TGTGCCAGCAGCGTAACCGCCCCAGGTCGGCAGAGCAACACTGAAGCTTTCTTT.

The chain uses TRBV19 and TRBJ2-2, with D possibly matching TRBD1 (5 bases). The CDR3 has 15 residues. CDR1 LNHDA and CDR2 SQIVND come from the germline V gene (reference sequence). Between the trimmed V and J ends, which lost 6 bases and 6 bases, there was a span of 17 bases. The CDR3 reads CASSISNRSPGELFF. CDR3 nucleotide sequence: TGTGCCAGTAGCATCTCGAACAGGAGCCCCGGGGAGCTGTTTTTT.

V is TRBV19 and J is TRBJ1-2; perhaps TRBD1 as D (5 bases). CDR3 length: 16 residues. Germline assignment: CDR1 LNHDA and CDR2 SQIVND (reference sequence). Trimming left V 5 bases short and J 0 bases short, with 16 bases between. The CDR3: CASSLNPGSANYGYTF. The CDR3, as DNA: TGTGCCAGTAGTTTGAATCCAGGGTCTGCTAACTATGGCTACACCTTC.

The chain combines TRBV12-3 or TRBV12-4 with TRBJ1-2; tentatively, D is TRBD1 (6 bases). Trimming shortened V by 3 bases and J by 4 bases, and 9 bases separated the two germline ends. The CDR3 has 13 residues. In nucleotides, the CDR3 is TGTGCCAGCAGTTTGGGGGCTGGCTATGGCTACACCTTC. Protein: CASSLGAGYGYTF.

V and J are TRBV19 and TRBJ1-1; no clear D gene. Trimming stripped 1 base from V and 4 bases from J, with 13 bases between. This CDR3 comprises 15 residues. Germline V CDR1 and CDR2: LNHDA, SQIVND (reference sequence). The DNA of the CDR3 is TGTGCCAGTAGTATAGGGGAGGGATGGAGCACTGAAGCTTTCTTT. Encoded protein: CASSIGEGWSTEAFF.

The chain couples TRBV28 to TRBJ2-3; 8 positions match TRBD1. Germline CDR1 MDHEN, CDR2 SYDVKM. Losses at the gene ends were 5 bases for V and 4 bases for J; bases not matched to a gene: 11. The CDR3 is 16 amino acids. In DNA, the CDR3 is TGTGCCAGCAGTGACAGGACAGGGAAACGCCCAGATACGCAGTATTTT. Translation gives CASSDRTGKRPDTQYF.

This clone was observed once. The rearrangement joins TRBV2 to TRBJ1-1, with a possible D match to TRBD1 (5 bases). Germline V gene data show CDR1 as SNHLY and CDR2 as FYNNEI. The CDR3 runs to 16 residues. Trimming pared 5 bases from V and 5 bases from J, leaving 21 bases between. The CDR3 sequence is CASSLRLGAGGTEAFF. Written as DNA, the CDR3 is TGTGCCAGCAGTCTCCGACTTGGGGCGGGGGGGACTGAAGCTTTCTTT.

The CDR3 reads CASSPEGANTGELFF. In DNA, the CDR3 is TGTGCCAGTAGCCCGGAGGGCGCGAACACCGGGGAGCTGTTTTTT. The chain uses TRBV19 and TRBJ2-2; D is possibly TRBD2 (6 bases). The ends were cut back, 6 bases at V and 0 bases at J, with 11 bases in the middle. Germline loops: CDR1 LNHDA, CDR2 SQIVND (reference sequence). The CDR3 spans 15 residues.

The CDR3 nucleotides read TGCGCCAGCAGCCAAGATTCCGGACTACCGAACACTGAAGCTTTCTTT. It translates to CASSQDSGLPNTEAFF. V usage is TRBV4-3 and J usage is TRBJ1-1; D is ambiguous. Germline lookup yields CDR1 LGHNA and CDR2 YSLEER. The CDR3 extends over 16 amino acids. V lost 0 bases and J 1 base, leaving 12 bases between the germline ends.

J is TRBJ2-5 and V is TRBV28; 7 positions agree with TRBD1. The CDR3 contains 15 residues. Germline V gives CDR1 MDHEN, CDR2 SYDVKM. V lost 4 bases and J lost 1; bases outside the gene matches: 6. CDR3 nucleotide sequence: TGTGCCAGCAGTTCACTGACAGGGTCCCAAGAGACCCAGTACTTC. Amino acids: CASSSLTGSQETQYF.

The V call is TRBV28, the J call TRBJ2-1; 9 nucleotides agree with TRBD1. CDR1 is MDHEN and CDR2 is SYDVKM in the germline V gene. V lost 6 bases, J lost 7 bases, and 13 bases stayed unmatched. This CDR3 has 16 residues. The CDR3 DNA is TGTGCCAGCAGACGAAGCCGGGACAGGGTGCGGAATGAGCAGTTCTTC. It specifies CASRRSRDRVRNEQFF.

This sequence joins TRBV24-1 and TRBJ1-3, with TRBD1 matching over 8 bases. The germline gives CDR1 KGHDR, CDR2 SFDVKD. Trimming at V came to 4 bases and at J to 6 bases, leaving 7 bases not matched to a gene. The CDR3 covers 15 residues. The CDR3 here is CATSDGGQGANTIYF. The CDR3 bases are TGTGCCACCAGTGACGGCGGACAGGGCGCAAACACCATATATTTT.

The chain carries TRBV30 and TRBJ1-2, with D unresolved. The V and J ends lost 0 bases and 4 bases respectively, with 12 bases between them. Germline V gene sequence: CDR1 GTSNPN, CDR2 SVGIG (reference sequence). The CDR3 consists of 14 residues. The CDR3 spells CAWSVPGLFYGYTF. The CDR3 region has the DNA TGTGCCTGGAGTGTCCCAGGTTTATTCTATGGCTACACCTTC.

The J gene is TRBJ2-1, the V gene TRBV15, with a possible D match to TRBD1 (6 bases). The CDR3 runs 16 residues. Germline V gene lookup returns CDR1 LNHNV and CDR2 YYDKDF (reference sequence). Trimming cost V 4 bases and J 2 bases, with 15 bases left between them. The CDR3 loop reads CATSKIQGYTYNEQFF. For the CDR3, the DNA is TGTGCCACCAGCAAAATACAGGGTTATACCTACAATGAGCAGTTCTTC.

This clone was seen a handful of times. The CDR3 coding sequence is TGTGCCAGCAGCCAAGACGGGAGGAGCAATCAGCCCCAGCATTTT. Protein: CASSQDGRSNQPQHF. This chain uses TRBV3-1 (or the pseudogene TRBV3-2) with TRBJ1-5; D gene unclear. Trimming removed 0 bases from V and 1 base from J, with 7 bases in between. CDR3 length equals 15 residues. The germline V gene has CDR1 LGHDT and CDR2 YNNKEL (reference sequence).

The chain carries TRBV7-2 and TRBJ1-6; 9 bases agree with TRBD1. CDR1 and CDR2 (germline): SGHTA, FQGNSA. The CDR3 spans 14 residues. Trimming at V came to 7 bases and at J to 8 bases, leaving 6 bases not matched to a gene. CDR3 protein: CASTPGQGYSPLHF. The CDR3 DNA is TGTGCCAGCACCCCGGGACAGGGTTATTCACCCCTCCACTTT.

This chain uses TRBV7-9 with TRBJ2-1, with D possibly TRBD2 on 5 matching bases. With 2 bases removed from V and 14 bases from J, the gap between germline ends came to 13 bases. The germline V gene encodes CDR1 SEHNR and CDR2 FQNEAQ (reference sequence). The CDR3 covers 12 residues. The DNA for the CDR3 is TGTGCCAGCAGCTTATATCGGGATAAGGAGTTCTTC. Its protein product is CASSLYRDKEFF. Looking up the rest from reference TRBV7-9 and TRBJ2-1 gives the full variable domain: DTGVSQNPRHKITKRGQNVTFRCDPISEHNRLYWYRQTLGQGPEFLTYFQNEAQLEKSRLLSDRFSAERPKGSFSTLEIQRTEQGDSAMYLCASSLYRDKEFFGPGTRLTVL.

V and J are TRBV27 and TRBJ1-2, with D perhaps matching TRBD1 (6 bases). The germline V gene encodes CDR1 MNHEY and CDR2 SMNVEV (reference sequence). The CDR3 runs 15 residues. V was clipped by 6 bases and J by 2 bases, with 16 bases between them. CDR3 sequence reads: CASSFIQGLNYGYTF. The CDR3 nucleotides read TGTGCCAGCAGCTTCATACAGGGCCTAAACTATGGCTACACCTTC.

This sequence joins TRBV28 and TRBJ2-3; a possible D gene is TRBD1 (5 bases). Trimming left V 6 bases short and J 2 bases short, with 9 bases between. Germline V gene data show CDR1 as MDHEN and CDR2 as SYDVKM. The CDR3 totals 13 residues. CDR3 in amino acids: CASRDTITDTQYF. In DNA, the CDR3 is TGTGCCAGCAGGGACACCATCACAGATACGCAGTATTTT.

The CDR3 sequence: CASSIEQGFLGYTF. The CDR3, as DNA: TGTGCCAGTAGTATTGAACAGGGTTTTCTTGGCTACACCTTC. The V call is TRBV19, the J call TRBJ1-2; tentative D call: TRBD1 (6 bases). The CDR3 loop spans 14 amino acids. V lost 3 bases, J lost 7 bases, and 15 bases lay in between. The V gene's germline CDR1 is LNHDA and CDR2 SQIVND (reference sequence).